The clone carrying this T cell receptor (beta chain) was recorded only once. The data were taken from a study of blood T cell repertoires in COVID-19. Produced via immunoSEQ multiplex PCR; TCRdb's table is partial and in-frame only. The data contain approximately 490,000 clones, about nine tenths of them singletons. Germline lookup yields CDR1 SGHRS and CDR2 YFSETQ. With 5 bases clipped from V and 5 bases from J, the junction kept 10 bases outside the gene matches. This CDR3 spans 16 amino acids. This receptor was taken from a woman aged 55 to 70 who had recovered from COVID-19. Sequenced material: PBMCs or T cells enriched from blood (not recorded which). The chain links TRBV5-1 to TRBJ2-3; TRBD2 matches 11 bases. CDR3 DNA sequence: TGCGCCAGCAGTTATTCTAGCGGGGGGCAGTTAGATACGCAGTATTTT. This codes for CASSYSSGGQLDTQYF.